This T cell receptor (beta chain) derives from a study of shared clonotypes between healthy human individuals. Study context: CD4 naive and memory got three plates each, CD8 naive two, CD8 memory one. Findings and caveats of the study: Clonotypes shared by all four sorted-subset donors had higher generation probabilities than non-shared clonotypes.

As for this clone: Its target is not known.

The germline V gene has CDR1 WSHSY and CDR2 SAAADI. J lost 3 bases, V lost 4 bases, and 6 bases had no gene match. The CDR3 runs 14 residues. From CD4+ cells came CD45RA+ naive and CD45RA-negative memory subsets. As originally analysed: Filtering differed, since immunoSEQ gave only junction sequences and no quality scores. This table comes from immunoSEQ multiplex PCR, and its TCRdb copy is limited to in-frame clones, with some not included. Clonal size and the V and J genes are those of that table, whereas D and trimming came from the DNA. The repertoire includes more than 2 million clones, 85% to 95% of them detected once, and 0.13% sits in the top ten.

The source is a man aged 18 to 29 in good health. The sequenced sample consisted of naive CD4+ T cells sorted from blood. Subset given: CD45RA+ positively selected. The rearrangement links TRBV10-2 to TRBJ2-7; 7 bases match TRBD1. CDR3: CASSGGGSLYEQYF. In nucleotides, the CDR3 is TGCGCCAGCAGTGGAGGGGGCTCCCTCTACGAGCAGTACTTC.